What follows are 3 T cell receptor beta chains derived from one specimen sequenced in a study of blood T cell repertoires in COVID-19. The data were produced by immunoSEQ multiplex PCR, yet TCRdb's version contains in-frame clones alone and is incomplete. The profile covers 250,000 to 350,000 clones, with around 87% appearing a single time and about 2% taken by the ten largest. The source material was peripheral blood. Receptors were obtained from a man younger than 35 with active or convalescent COVID-19.

The chain recombines TRBV6-2 or TRBV6-3 with TRBJ1-4; weak D call: TRBD1 (6 bases). Looked up from germline, CDR1 is MNHEY and CDR2 is SVGEGT. CDR3 length: 19 residues. The V and J ends lost 2 bases and 6 bases respectively, with 25 bases between them. This CDR3 is CASSYENYGRTEIDEKLFF. The CDR3 DNA follows: TGTGCCAGCAGTTACGAAAACTATGGGCGGACAGAAATAGATGAAAAACTGTTTTTT.

The J gene is TRBJ2-7, the V gene TRBV7-9; 7 nucleotides match TRBD1. This CDR3 comprises 15 residues. CDR1 is SEHNR, CDR2 FQNEAQ, per germline (reference sequence). The V and J ends lost 5 bases and 0 bases, in that order; junction bases with no gene match: 7. The CDR3 protein is CASSQTGWSSYEQYF. The DNA for the CDR3 is TGTGCCAGCAGCCAGACAGGGTGGAGCTCCTACGAGCAGTACTTC.

This clone was observed a handful of times. The rearrangement uses TRBV4-1 and TRBJ1-1; D is ambiguous. The V end lost 3 bases, the J end lost 10 bases, and 12 bases lay between the germline ends. Germline CDR1 reads MGHRA; CDR2 reads YSYEKL. This CDR3 contains 12 residues. The CDR3 sequence: CASSQAPGGAFF. The CDR3 nucleotides read TGCGCCAGCAGCCAGGCCCCGGGTGGAGCTTTCTTT.